This entry lists 30 T cell receptor beta chains sequenced from one sample in a study of regulatory T cells in long-lasting Graves disease. CDR3-region Arm-PCR and iRepertoire HTBI primers produced the TCR beta libraries. TCRdb re-called the multiplex PCR reads with MiXCR, one entry per CDR3 protein. This table has roughly 380,000 distinct CDR3 sequences, about 16% appearing once. Noted time point: newly diagnosed GD, antithyroid drugs for less than 3 months. PBMCs provided the RNA from which the TCR library was made. Sequencing was performed on peripheral blood mononuclear cells (PBMCs), taken at new diagnosis, from a patient treated with antithyroid drugs. These TCRs come from a female donor with Graves disease.

The rearrangement links TRBV27 to TRBJ2-1, with TRBD2 matching 13 bases. CDR1 and CDR2 (germline): MNHEY, SMNVEV (reference sequence). V shed 2 bases, J shed 3 bases, and the junction held 10 bases outside the gene matches. The length of the CDR3 is 19 residues. The CDR3 region has the DNA TGTGCCAGCAGTTTAACCCCGGGACTAGCGGGAAGATACTACAATGAGCAGTTCTTC. Translated, it gives CASSLTPGLAGRYYNEQFF.

This clonotype came up a few times. The chain carries TRBV19 and TRBJ2-5; D gene uncertain. This CDR3 region has 14 residues. From germline, CDR1 is LNHDA and CDR2 SQIVND (reference sequence). The V end was cut by 4 bases, the J end by 2 bases, with 11 bases between. CDR3 sequence (DNA): TGTGCCAGTAGTACCCCGGGTCAGCAAGAGACCCAGTACTTC. Translating gives CASSTPGQQETQYF.

This clonotype was seen many times. The chain is built from TRBV7-2 and TRBJ1-5, with D perhaps TRBD1 (5 bases). CDR1 and CDR2 (germline): SGHTA, FQGNSA. This CDR3 region has 13 residues. V shed 2 bases and J shed 7 bases, with 9 bases lying between them. The CDR3: CASSLQGYQPQHF. The CDR3 DNA is TGTGCCAGCAGCTTACAGGGATACCAGCCCCAGCATTTT.

The chain employs TRBV6-5 and TRBJ1-1; no clear D gene. This CDR3 region has 13 residues. Trimming removed 0 bases from V and 6 bases from J, with 8 bases in between. Germline V gene lookup returns CDR1 MNHEY and CDR2 SVGAGI. The CDR3 DNA sequence: TGTGCCAGCAGTTACTCGAGGAGTCCTGAAGCTTTCTTT. Its protein is CASSYSRSPEAFF.

This clonotype was seen at least ten times. The chain joins TRBV29-1 to TRBJ2-5, with TRBD2 as a possible D gene (5 bases). From germline, CDR1 is SQVTM and CDR2 ANQGSEA. This CDR3 spans 14 amino acids. The V and J ends lost 8 bases and 1 base respectively, with 17 bases between them. DNA for the CDR3: TGCAGCTTCAACGGGCGGGTAGGCCAAGAGACCCAGTACTTC. This gives the protein CSFNGRVGQETQYF.

In its sample, this clonotype was seen many times. DNA for the CDR3: TGTGCCAGTGTGGACAGTTGGAGCTATGGCTACACCTTC. Its translation: CASVDSWSYGYTF. This chain connects TRBV19 to TRBJ1-2, with TRBD1 as a possible D gene (6 bases). The V and J ends lost 8 bases and 4 bases respectively, with 14 bases between them. CDR1 and CDR2 from the germline V gene are LNHDA and SQIVND (reference sequence). This CDR3 has 13 amino acids.

In its sample, this clonotype was seen many times. This rearrangement joins TRBV12-3 or TRBV12-4 to TRBJ1-2, with no clear D. CDR3 length equals 15 residues. Trimming took 4 bases from V and 3 from J, leaving 15 bases between them. CDR3 DNA: TGTGCCAGCAGTTCCTACCCCCCTGGGGACTATGGCTACACCTTC. Translation: CASSSYPPGDYGYTF.

This clonotype was seen ten or more times. The CDR3 DNA sequence: TGCGCCAGCAGTGAGTCAGGTGGGGCCAACGTCCTGACTTTC. It is translated as CASSESGGANVLTF. The chain has TRBV10-2 and TRBJ2-6; D remains unclear. The V gene's germline CDR1 is WSHSY and CDR2 SAAADI. This CDR3 spans 14 amino acids. V lost 0 bases and J lost 3, with 3 bases in between.

The chain carries TRBV6-5 and TRBJ2-7; possibly TRBD2 for D (6 bases). V lost 6 bases and J 7 bases, leaving 10 bases between the germline ends. In germline, CDR1 is MNHEY, CDR2 SVGAGI. This CDR3 contains 11 residues. For the CDR3, the DNA is TGTGCCAGCAGGTACGGGGGAGAGCAGTACTTC. Encoded protein: CASRYGGEQYF.

Many counts were recorded for this clonotype. The J gene is TRBJ1-1, the V gene TRBV7-8, with D hard to call. V lost 5 bases to trimming and J lost 6 bases, with 16 bases between them. Germline lookup yields CDR1 SGHVS and CDR2 FQNEAQ. The CDR3 runs 14 residues. The CDR3 DNA follows: TGTGCCAGCAGCCCCAGGAGAGTGACCCCTGAAGCTTTCTTT. Its translation: CASSPRRVTPEAFF.

Concerning this clonotype itself: A much more abundant neighbour one base away suggests this may be a read error. V gene TRBV6-1 combines with J gene TRBJ1-5, with TRBD1 identical over 12 bases. The CDR3 spans 16 residues. Trimming took 6 bases from V and 6 from J; bases not matched to a gene: 9. Germline CDR1 is MNHNS and CDR2 is SASEGT. CDR3 DNA: TGTGCCAGCAGCGGAGCCGGGACAGGGGGCACTCAGCCCCAGCATTTT. The encoded protein is CASSGAGTGGTQPQHF.

To note about this clonotype: A much larger clone differs from this one at a single base, so this may be a read error. The chain combines TRBV6-5 with TRBJ2-3; D perhaps matches TRBD2 (6 bases). The J call is doubtful: the DNA matches TRBJ2-7 better. The germline CDR1 and CDR2 sequences are MNHEY and SVGAGI. This CDR3 has 17 amino acids. CDR3 region: CASSYSTLRESSDEQYF. The CDR3 DNA reads as TGTGCCAGCAGTTACTCTACTCTCCGGGAGTCCAGCGATGAGCAGTACTTC.

This clonotype was detected a few times. This chain connects TRBV6-5 to TRBJ2-5; possible D gene TRBD1, 5 bases. The germline CDR1 and CDR2 sequences are MNHEY and SVGAGI. The germline V and J ends were trimmed by 4 bases and 5 bases, with 20 bases remaining between them. This CDR3 region has 16 residues. This CDR3 reads CASSSVRTSPRETQYF. In nucleotides, the CDR3 is TGTGCCAGCAGTTCCGTGAGGACAAGCCCCCGGGAGACCCAGTACTTC.

This clonotype has more than one count but fewer than ten. This chain connects TRBV10-3 to TRBJ1-1; a weak D match, TRBD1 (5 bases). V was shortened by 7 bases and J by 0 bases, with 12 bases between the two germline ends. The CDR3 has 14 amino acids. Germline V gene data show CDR1 as ENHRY and CDR2 as SYGVKD. CDR3 protein: CAIKRGAMNTEAFF. CDR3 sequence (DNA): TGTGCCATCAAAAGGGGAGCCATGAACACTGAAGCTTTCTTT.

This clonotype appeared many times. The V and J genes are TRBV10-3 and TRBJ1-5; 7 bases align to TRBD1. V dropped 0 bases and J dropped 4; count of bases not matched to a gene: 3. Germline values: CDR1 ENHRY, CDR2 SYGVKD. The CDR3 spans 15 residues. CDR3 in amino acids: CAISESQGGNQPQHF. The CDR3 DNA follows: TGTGCCATCAGTGAGTCCCAGGGGGGTAATCAGCCCCAGCATTTT.

By share, this clonotype ranks as medium-sized (0.01 to 0.1%). The chain joins TRBV13 to TRBJ2-1, with 10 bases aligning to TRBD2. The trim removed 0 bases at V and 6 bases at J, leaving 2 bases unmatched. From germline, CDR1 is PRHDT and CDR2 FYEKMQ (reference sequence). The CDR3 spans 15 residues. The CDR3 reads CASSLGLAGSNEQFF. The CDR3 coding sequence is TGTGCCAGCAGCTTAGGACTAGCGGGAAGCAATGAGCAGTTCTTC.

This clonotype was recorded at least ten times. The chain has TRBV7-9 and TRBJ2-1; D is tentatively TRBD1 or TRBD2 (6 bases each). The CDR3 spans 17 residues. Trimming removed 1 base at V and 7 bases at J, with 20 bases between. Per the germline V gene, CDR1 is SEHNR and CDR2 is FQNEAQ (reference sequence). This CDR3 is CASSLGGGGPYRNEQFF. CDR3 bases: TGTGCCAGCAGCTTAGGGGGTGGGGGGCCGTATCGGAATGAGCAGTTCTTC.

The V call is TRBV27, the J call TRBJ1-2, with D maybe TRBD1 (6 bases). Looked up from germline, CDR1 is MNHEY and CDR2 is SMNVEV (reference sequence). The length of the CDR3 is 15 residues. The ends were cut back, 5 bases at V and 4 bases at J, with 17 bases in the middle. The CDR3 loop is CASSPMGGLSYGYTF. The CDR3 coding sequence is TGTGCCAGCAGTCCGATGGGGGGGCTCAGCTATGGCTACACCTTC.

Turning to this clonotype: A read error is possible here, since a much larger clone lies one base away. This is likely a read error, given that the CDR3 carries no conserved phenylalanine or tryptophan at its end. The chain employs TRBV2 and TRBJ2-3; tentatively, D is TRBD2 (6 bases). V gave up 6 bases and J gave up 2 bases, with 15 bases separating them. Germline CDR1 is SNHLY and CDR2 is FYNNEI. The CDR3 has 15 amino acids. The CDR3 loop is CASSTRDFFTDTQYS. The CDR3 DNA reads TGTGCCAGCAGCACCAGGGACTTCTTCACAGATACGCAGTATTCT.

V gene TRBV20-1 combines with J gene TRBJ1-5; D not resolved. Germline assignment: CDR1 DFQATT and CDR2 SNEGSKA (reference sequence). The CDR3 length is 12 residues. The CDR3 region is CSPSNSNQPQHF. CDR3 bases: TGCAGCCCCTCCAATAGCAATCAGCCCCAGCATTTT.

This clonotype was counted many times. This chain connects TRBV6-2 or TRBV6-3 to TRBJ2-7; possibly TRBD1 for D (6 bases). The CDR3 is 16 amino acids. V was clipped by 7 bases and J by 1 base, with 20 bases between them. CDR1 MNHEY and CDR2 SVGEGT come from the germline V gene. The CDR3 sequence is CASTLSRDNPSYEQYF. The CDR3 DNA follows: TGTGCCAGCACCCTCTCCAGGGACAACCCGTCCTACGAGCAGTACTTC.

This sequence joins TRBV10-3 and TRBJ1-2, with a tentative D call TRBD1 (5 bases). V shed 6 bases and J shed 1 base, with 15 bases lying between them. The CDR3 totals 15 residues. Germline CDR1 ENHRY, CDR2 SYGVKD. Written as DNA, the CDR3 is TGTGCCATCAGCAACCTGGGACCGAGTAACTATGGCTACACCTTC. It yields the protein CAISNLGPSNYGYTF.

This clonotype turned up a few times. This sequence joins TRBV5-1 and TRBJ1-1; D uncertain. The CDR3 covers 14 residues. Germline assignment: CDR1 SGHRS and CDR2 YFSETQ. Deletions cut 1 base from V and 1 base from J, with 8 bases between. The CDR3 spells CASSLYSWNTEAFF. The CDR3 DNA sequence: TGCGCCAGCAGCTTGTACAGCTGGAACACTGAAGCTTTCTTT.

This clonotype has at least ten counts. The chain carries TRBV12-3 or TRBV12-4 and TRBJ1-2; D may be TRBD1 (5 bases). Trimming cost V 7 bases and J 0 bases, with 18 bases left between them. The CDR3 is 16 amino acids. CDR3 sequence (DNA): TGTGCCAGCACCGACAGTGTTCCCAGGGCTAACTATGGCTACACCTTC. Encoded protein: CASTDSVPRANYGYTF.

Ten or more counts support this clonotype. The chain has TRBV12-3 or TRBV12-4 and TRBJ1-1; tentatively, D is TRBD1 (6 bases). V lost 3 bases to trimming and J lost 8 bases, with 13 bases between them. This CDR3 region has 13 residues. CDR3 nucleotides: TGTGCCAGCAGTTTTATGAAACAGGGAGAAGCTTTCTTT. Protein sequence: CASSFMKQGEAFF.

This chain joins TRBV4-1 and TRBJ2-1, with unresolved D. The V gene lost 0 bases and the J gene lost 13 bases, with 13 bases spanning the gap. The germline CDR1 and CDR2 sequences are MGHRA and YSYEKL. The CDR3 consists of 13 residues. This CDR3 is CASSQEVGPRQFF. For the CDR3, the DNA is TGCGCCAGCAGCCAAGAAGTAGGGCCCAGACAGTTCTTC.

The CDR3 nucleotides are TGTGCCAGCAGCTGGGAGAGAAACTCTGGGGCCAACGTCCTGACTTTC. This gives the protein CASSWERNSGANVLTF. This chain connects TRBV7-3 to TRBJ2-6, with D possibly matching TRBD2 (5 bases). V was pared by 4 bases and J by 0 bases, with 10 bases between. The length of the CDR3 is 16 residues. Germline assignment: CDR1 SGHTA and CDR2 FQGTGA.

This rearrangement joins TRBV7-2 to TRBJ2-2; 8 nucleotides match TRBD1. The V gene's germline CDR1 is SGHTA and CDR2 FQGNSA. This CDR3 spans 15 amino acids. The J segment lost 1 base and the V segment lost 11 bases, leaving 9 bases of the junction unmatched. This CDR3 is CACNRGDRNTGELFF. CDR3 in DNA: TGTGCCTGCAACAGGGGGGACCGGAACACCGGGGAGCTGTTTTTT. Drawing the rest from reference TRBV7-2 and TRBJ2-2, the complete variable domain is GAGVSQSPSNKVTEKGKDVELRCDPISGHTALYWYRQSLGQGLEFLIYFQGNSAPDKSGLPSDRFSAERTGGSVSTLTIQRTQQEDSAVYLCACNRGDRNTGELFFGEGSRLTVL.

This clonotype was recorded at least ten times. The chain combines TRBV7-2 with TRBJ1-1; D uncertain. The CDR3 is 13 residues long. Trimming stripped 2 bases from V and 2 bases from J, with 6 bases between. Germline assignment: CDR1 SGHTA and CDR2 FQGNSA. CDR3 sequence (DNA): TGTGCCAGCAGCTTACGATTCAACACTGAAGCTTTCTTT. Translating gives CASSLRFNTEAFF.

This clonotype was detected ten times or more. This chain links TRBV12-3 or TRBV12-4 with TRBJ2-1; maybe TRBD2 (7 bases). The V and J ends lost 5 bases and 6 bases respectively, with 17 bases between them. This CDR3 spans 15 amino acids. The CDR3 bases are TGTGCCAGCAGTCCAGTAGGGGGGGCTTTCAATGAGCAGTTCTTC. This encodes CASSPVGGAFNEQFF.